This note documents a single TCR beta chain sequence. This entry comes from a study of blood T cell repertoires in COVID-19. V dropped 3 bases and J dropped 4 bases, with 16 bases sitting between them. This CDR3 region has 15 residues. Germline values: CDR1 SGDLS, CDR2 YYNGEE. Methods used by the authors: Reference gene primer amplification yielded estimated nucleated cell counts. This table comes from immunoSEQ multiplex PCR, and its TCRdb copy is limited to in-frame clones, with some not included. Clone size and the V and J calls come from that table; the DNA yielded D and trimming. The table has 65,000 to 85,000 clones, approximately 88% seen once.

This chain uses TRBV9 with TRBJ1-2, with a possible D match to TRBD1 (6 bases). Sequencing was carried out using peripheral blood. This receptor was taken from a human donor in a cohort sampled during active COVID-19. In nucleotides, the CDR3 is TGTGCCAGCAGCGACCCGACAGGACTCTCCTATGGCTACACCTTC. This gives the protein CASSDPTGLSYGYTF.